In its sample, the clone carrying this T cell receptor (beta chain) was seen a few times. Trimming took off 1 base at V and 1 base at J, with 7 bases between the two ends. The CDR3 length is 15 residues. Germline loops: CDR1 SGHTA, CDR2 FQGTGA. The sample comes from a study of T-cell reconstitution after alpha-beta-depleted transplantation in children. Unique molecular identifiers were used to barcode this TCRbeta library. Via MiXCR, TCRdb re-called the PCR reads, giving one row per CDR3 protein. The sample comprises 230,000 or so distinct CDR3 sequences, 9.7% of which are singletons, and approximately 5.4% rests with the top ten.

The sequence derives from a human donor who donated a stem cell graft to a child with SCID. The chain employs TRBV7-3 and TRBJ2-2; TRBD1 is a possible D gene (5 bases). Sequencing was performed on PBMCs from the stem cell graft donor, taken from the stem cell graft. Written as DNA, the CDR3 is TGTGCCAGCAGCTTAAGCAGGGAGAACACCGGGGAGCTGTTTTTT. It codes for CASSLSRENTGELFF.